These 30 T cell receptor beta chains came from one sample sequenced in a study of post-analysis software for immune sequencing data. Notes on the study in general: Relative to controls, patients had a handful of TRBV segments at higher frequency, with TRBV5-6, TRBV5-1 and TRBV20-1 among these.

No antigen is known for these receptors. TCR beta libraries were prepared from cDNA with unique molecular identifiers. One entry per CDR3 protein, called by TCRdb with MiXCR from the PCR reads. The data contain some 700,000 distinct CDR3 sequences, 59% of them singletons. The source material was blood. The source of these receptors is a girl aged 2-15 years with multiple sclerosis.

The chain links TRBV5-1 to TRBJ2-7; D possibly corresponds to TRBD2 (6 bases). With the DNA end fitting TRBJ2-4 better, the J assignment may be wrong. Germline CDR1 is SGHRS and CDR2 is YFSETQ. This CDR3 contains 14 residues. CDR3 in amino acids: CASSLVAGSNIQYF. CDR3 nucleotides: TGCGCCAGCAGCTTGGTTGCGGGGTCGAACATTCAGTACTTC.

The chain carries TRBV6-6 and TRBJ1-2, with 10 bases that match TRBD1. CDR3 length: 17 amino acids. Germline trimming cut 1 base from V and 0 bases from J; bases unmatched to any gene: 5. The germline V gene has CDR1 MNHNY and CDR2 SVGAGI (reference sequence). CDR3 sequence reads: CASSYLGTGATNYGYTF. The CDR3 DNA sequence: TGTGCCAGCAGTTACTTAGGGACAGGGGCCACTAACTATGGCTACACCTTC.

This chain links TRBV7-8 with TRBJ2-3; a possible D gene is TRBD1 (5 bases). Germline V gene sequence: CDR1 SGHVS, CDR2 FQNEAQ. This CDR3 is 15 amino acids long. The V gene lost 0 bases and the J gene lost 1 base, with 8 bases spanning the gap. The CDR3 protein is CASSLATAGTDTQYF. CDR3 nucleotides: TGTGCCAGCAGCTTAGCGACAGCTGGCACAGATACGCAGTATTTT.

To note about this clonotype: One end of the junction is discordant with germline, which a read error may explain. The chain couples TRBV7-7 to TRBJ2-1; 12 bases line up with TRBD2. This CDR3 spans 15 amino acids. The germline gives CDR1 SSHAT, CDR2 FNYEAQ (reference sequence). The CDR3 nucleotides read TGTGCTAGCAACTTAAGACTAGCGGGAGAGAATGAGCAGTTCTTC. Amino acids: CASNLRLAGENEQFF.

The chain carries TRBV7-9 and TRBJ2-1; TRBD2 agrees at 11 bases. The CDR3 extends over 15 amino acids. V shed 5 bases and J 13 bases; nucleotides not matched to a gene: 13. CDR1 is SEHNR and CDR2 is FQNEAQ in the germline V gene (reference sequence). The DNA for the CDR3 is TGTGCCAGCAGCCGGGCACTAGCGGGGGATAGCCCTCAGTTCTTC. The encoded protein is CASSRALAGDSPQFF.

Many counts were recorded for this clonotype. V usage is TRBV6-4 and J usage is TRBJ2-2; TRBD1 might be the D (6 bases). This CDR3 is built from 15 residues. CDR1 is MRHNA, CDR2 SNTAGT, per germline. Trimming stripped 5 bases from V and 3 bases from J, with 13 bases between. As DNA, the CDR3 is TGTGCCAGCAGTCCTTCAGGGGAAGACACCGGGGAGCTGTTTTTT. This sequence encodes CASSPSGEDTGELFF.

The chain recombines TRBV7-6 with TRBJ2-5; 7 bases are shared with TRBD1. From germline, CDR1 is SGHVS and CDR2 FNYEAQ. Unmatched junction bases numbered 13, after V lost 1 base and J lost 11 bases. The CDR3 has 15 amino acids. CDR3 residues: CASSLERDSAYEQYF. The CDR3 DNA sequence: TGTGCCAGCAGCTTAGAGAGGGACAGTGCATATGAGCAGTACTTC.

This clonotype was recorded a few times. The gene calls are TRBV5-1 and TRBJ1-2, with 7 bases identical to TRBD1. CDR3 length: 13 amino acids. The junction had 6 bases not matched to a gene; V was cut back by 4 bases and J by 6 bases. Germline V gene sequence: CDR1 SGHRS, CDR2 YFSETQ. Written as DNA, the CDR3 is TGCGCCAGCAGCCAAACAGGGGATGATGGCTACACCTTC. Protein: CASSQTGDDGYTF.

CDR3 in amino acids: CASSSTSKGPSNEQFF. DNA of the CDR3: TGTGCCAGCAGCTCCACTTCTAAGGGCCCGAGCAATGAGCAGTTCTTC. The chain couples TRBV11-2 to TRBJ2-1; D gene ambiguous. The germline CDR1 and CDR2 sequences are SGHAT and FQNNGV. The V gene lost 4 bases and the J gene lost 6 bases, with 19 bases spanning the gap. There are 16 residues in the CDR3.

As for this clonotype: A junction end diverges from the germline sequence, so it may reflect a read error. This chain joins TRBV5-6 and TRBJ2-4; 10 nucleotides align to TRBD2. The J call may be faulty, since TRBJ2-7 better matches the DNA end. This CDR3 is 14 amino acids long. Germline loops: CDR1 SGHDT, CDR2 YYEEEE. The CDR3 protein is CVSSLAGARDEQYF. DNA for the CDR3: TGTGTCAGCAGCCTAGCGGGAGCAAGGGACGAGCAGTACTTC.

CDR3 amino acids: CSANQDYSYEQYF. CDR3 DNA: TGCAGTGCCAACCAGGACTACTCGTACGAGCAGTACTTC. This rearrangement joins TRBV20-1 to TRBJ2-7; D is possibly TRBD2 (6 bases). CDR3 size: 13 residues. Trimming stripped 6 bases from V and 4 bases from J, with 16 bases between. CDR1 is DFQATT, CDR2 SNEGSKA, per germline (reference sequence).

CDR3 in DNA: TGTGCCAGCAGCTTAGCGGGGCCCGGCCCGAATGAGCAGTTCTTC. This codes for CASSLAGPGPNEQFF. The chain is built from TRBV7-6 and TRBJ2-1, with a tentative D call TRBD1 (5 bases). From germline, CDR1 is SGHVS and CDR2 FNYEAQ. V was clipped by 0 bases and J by 7 bases, with 13 bases between them. The length of the CDR3 is 15 residues.

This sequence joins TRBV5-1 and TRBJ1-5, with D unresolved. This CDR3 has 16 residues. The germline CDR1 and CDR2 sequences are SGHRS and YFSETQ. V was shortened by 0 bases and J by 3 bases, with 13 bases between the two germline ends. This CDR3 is CASSLEGPETNQPQHF. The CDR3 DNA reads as TGCGCCAGCAGCTTGGAGGGTCCAGAAACCAATCAGCCCCAGCATTTT. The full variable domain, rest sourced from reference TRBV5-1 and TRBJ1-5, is KAGVTQTPRYLIKTRGQQVTLSCSPISGHRSVSWYQQTPGQGLQFLFEYFSETQRNKGNFPGRFSGRQFSNSRSEMNVSTLELGDSALYLCASSLEGPETNQPQHFGDGTRLSIL.

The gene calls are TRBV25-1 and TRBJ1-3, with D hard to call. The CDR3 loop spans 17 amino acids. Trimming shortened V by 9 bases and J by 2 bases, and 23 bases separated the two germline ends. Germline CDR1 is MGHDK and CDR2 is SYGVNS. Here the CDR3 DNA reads TGTGCCAGGTTTATCATTCCCGTTGGTACCGCTGGAAACACCATATATTTT. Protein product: CARFIIPVGTAGNTIYF.

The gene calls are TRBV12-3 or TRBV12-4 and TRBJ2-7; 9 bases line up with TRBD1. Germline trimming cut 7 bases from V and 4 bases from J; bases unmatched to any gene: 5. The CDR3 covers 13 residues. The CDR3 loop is CASTRQGGYEQYF. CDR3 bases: TGTGCCAGCACACGACAGGGGGGGTACGAGCAGTACTTC.

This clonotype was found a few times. The CDR3 DNA sequence: TGTGCCAGCAGGGCCGCACAGGGGGCTACAGATACGCAGTATTTT. Encoded protein: CASRAAQGATDTQYF. The genes are TRBV6-1 and TRBJ2-3, with TRBD1 matching over 9 bases. Germline V gene lookup returns CDR1 MNHNS and CDR2 SASEGT. The CDR3 runs to 15 residues. J lost 3 bases, V lost 6 bases, and 7 bases had no gene match.

CDR3 DNA: TGCAGTGCTAGGGGGGAGAGGGGTAGCCAAGAGACCCAGTACTTC. Its protein product is CSARGERGSQETQYF. This chain joins TRBV20-1 and TRBJ2-5; D assignment may be TRBD1 or TRBD2 (5 bases each). Trimming removed 3 bases from V and 1 base from J, with 15 bases in between. Germline lookup yields CDR1 DFQATT and CDR2 SNEGSKA (reference sequence). The CDR3 spans 15 residues.

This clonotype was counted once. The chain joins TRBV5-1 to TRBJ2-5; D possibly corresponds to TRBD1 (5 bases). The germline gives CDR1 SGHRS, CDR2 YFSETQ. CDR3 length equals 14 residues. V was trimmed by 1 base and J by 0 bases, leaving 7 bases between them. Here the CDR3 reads CASSLYRYQETQYF. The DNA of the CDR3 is TGCGCCAGCAGCTTGTACAGGTACCAAGAGACCCAGTACTTC. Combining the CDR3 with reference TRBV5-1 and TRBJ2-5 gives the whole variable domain KAGVTQTPRYLIKTRGQQVTLSCSPISGHRSVSWYQQTPGQGLQFLFEYFSETQRNKGNFPGRFSGRQFSNSRSEMNVSTLELGDSALYLCASSLYRYQETQYFGPGTRLLVL.

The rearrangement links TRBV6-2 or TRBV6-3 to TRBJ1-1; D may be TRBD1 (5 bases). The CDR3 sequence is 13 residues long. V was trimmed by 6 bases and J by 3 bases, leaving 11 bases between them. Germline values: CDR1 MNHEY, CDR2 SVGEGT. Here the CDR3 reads CASRGDRYTEAFF. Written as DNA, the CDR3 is TGTGCCAGCAGGGGGGACCGATACACTGAAGCTTTCTTT.

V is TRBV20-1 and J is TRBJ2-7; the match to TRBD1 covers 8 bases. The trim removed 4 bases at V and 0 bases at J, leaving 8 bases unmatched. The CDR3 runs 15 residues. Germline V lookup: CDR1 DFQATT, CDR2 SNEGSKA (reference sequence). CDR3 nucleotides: TGCAGTGCTAACCCTACAGGGGGATTCTCCTACGAGCAGTACTTC. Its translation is CSANPTGGFSYEQYF.

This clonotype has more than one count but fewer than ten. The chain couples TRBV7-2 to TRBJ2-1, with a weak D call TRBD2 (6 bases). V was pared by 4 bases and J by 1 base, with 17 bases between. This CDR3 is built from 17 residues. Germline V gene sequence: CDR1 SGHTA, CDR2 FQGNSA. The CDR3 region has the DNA TGTGCCAGCAGCTCGACGGAGGGTCTAGCGTCCTACAATGAGCAGTTCTTC. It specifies CASSSTEGLASYNEQFF.

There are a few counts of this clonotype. CDR3 sequence: CASSFRDRSLFYQGTEAFF. The CDR3 DNA sequence: TGTGCCAGCAGCTTTCGGGACAGGTCCCTTTTCTACCAAGGCACTGAAGCTTTCTTT. The chain is built from TRBV7-2 and TRBJ1-1; 8 nucleotides align to TRBD1. Looked up from germline, CDR1 is SGHTA and CDR2 is FQGNSA. Trimming removed 3 bases from V and 4 bases from J; junction bases left unmatched: 19. The CDR3 is 19 residues long. The full variable domain, in which reference TRBV7-2 and TRBJ1-1 provide the parts outside the CDR3, is GAGVSQSPSNKVTEKGKDVELRCDPISGHTALYWYRQSLGQGLEFLIYFQGNSAPDKSGLPSDRFSAERTGGSVSTLTIQRTQQEDSAVYLCASSFRDRSLFYQGTEAFFGQGTRLTVV.

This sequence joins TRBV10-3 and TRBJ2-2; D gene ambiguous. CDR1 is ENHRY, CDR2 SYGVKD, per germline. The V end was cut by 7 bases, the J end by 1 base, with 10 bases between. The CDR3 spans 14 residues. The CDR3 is CAITALENTGELFF. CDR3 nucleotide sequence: TGTGCCATCACCGCTTTGGAGAACACCGGGGAGCTGTTTTTT.

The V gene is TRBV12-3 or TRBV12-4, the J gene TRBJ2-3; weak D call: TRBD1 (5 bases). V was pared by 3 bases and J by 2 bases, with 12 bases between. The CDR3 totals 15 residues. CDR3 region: CASSFDSMFTDTQYF. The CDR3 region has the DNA TGTGCCAGCAGTTTCGACAGTATGTTCACAGATACGCAGTATTTT.

The CDR3 region has the DNA TGCAGCGGACAACTTATGACAGGGGACAACTATGGCTACACCTTC. Its translation is CSGQLMTGDNYGYTF. The gene calls are TRBV29-1 and TRBJ1-2, with 8 bases lining up with TRBD1. This CDR3 is built from 15 residues. V lost 7 bases, J lost 2 bases, and 12 bases stayed unmatched. The germline gives CDR1 SQVTM, CDR2 ANQGSEA.

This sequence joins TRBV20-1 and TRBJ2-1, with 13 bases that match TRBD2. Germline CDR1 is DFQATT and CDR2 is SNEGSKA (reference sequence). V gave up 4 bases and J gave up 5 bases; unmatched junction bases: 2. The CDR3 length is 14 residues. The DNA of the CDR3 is TGCAGTGCTAAGGGACTAGCGGGGAACAATGAGCAGTTCTTC. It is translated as CSAKGLAGNNEQFF.

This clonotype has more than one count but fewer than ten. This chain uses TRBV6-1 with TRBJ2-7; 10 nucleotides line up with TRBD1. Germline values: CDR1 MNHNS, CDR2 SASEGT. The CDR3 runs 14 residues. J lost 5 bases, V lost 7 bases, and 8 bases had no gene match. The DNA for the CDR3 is TGTGCCAGCACCCCGGGACAGGGGATCGACGAGCAGTACTTC. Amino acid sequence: CASTPGQGIDEQYF.

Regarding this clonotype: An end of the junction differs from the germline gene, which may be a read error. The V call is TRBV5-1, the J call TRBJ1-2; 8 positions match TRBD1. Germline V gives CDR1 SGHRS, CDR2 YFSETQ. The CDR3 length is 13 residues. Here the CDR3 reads CARSTQGEYGYTF. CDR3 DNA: TGCGCCCGCAGCACACAGGGGGAATATGGCTACACCTTC.

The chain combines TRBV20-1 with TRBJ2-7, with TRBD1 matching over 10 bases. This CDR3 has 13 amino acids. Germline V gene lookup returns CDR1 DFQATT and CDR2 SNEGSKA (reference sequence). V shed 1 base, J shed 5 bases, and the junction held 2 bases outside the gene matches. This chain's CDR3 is CSARADRGHEQYF. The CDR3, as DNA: TGCAGTGCTAGAGCCGACAGGGGGCACGAGCAGTACTTC.

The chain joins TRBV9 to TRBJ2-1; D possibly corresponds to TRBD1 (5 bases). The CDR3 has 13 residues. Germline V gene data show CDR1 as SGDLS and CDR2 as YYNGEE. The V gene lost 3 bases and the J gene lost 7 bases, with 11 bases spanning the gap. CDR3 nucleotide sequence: TGTGCCAGCAGCGCCAGGGTGGCGAATGAGCAGTTCTTC. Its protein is CASSARVANEQFF. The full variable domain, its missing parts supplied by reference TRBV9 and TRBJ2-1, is DSGVTQTPKHLITATGQRVTLRCSPRSGDLSVYWYQQSLDQGLQFLIQYYNGEERAKGNILERFSAQQFPDLHSELNLSSLELGDSALYFCASSARVANEQFFGPGTRLTVL.